This record covers a single T cell receptor beta chain. Its cognate antigen is unknown. The CDR3 has 17 residues. The V end was cut by 4 bases, the J end by 7 bases, with 27 bases between. CDR1 and CDR2 (germline): SGHDT, YYEEEE. These data belong to a study of response to subunit inactivated influenza vaccine. MiXCR, applied by TCRdb to the RT-PCR reads, yields one record per CDR3 protein. The table includes about 500,000 distinct CDR3 sequences, about an eighth detected once. Study-wide points: Authors suggested seasonal influenza vaccinations each recruit few new T cells.

The rearrangement links TRBV5-6 to TRBJ2-7; TRBD2 might be the D (6 bases). The material was PBMCs from blood, obtained roughly 47 days after vaccination. This clonotype originated in a man in his fifties who received an inactivated influenza vaccine. In DNA form, the CDR3 reads TGTGCCAGCAGCCCTGAAGGGACTCCAAGACAGATTGGGGAGCAGTACTTC. Protein: CASSPEGTPRQIGEQYF.